A selection of T cell receptor beta chains follows, all from one sample in a study of T cell changes during pregnancy in multiple sclerosis. TCRdb's table, derived via immunoSEQ multiplex PCR, lists solely in-frame clones and lacks some. The sample has roughly 75,000 clones, 92% seen once. Sequenced here: peripheral blood, sampled in the third trimester of pregnancy. These receptors all stem from a female donor in good health, enrolled as a control in a pregnancy study. Each CDR3 is given with its conserved first and last residue. A D gene is named only where the DNA matches it firmly. Clone size is stated in some rows and not others, as once, few, many or a class when expanded.

D	V	size	J	DNA	CDR3
TRBD2	TRBV7-3	.	TRBJ2-1	TGTGCCAGCGACCCGATAACCTCGGCTAGCGGGAGGGCCCCCTACAATGAGCAGTTCTTC	CASDPITSASGRAPYNEQFF
TRBD2	TRBV25-1	.	TRBJ2-5	TGTGCCAGCAGACTAGCGGGAGCTGAGACCCAGTACTTC	CASRLAGAETQYF
.	TRBV5-1	.	TRBJ1-5	TGCGCCAGCAGCTTGACTGGCAATCAGCCCCAGCATTTT	CASSLTGNQPQHF
TRBD1	TRBV29-1	few	TRBJ2-3	TGCAGCGTCCGAGGCTCGACAGGGGCCAGCACAGATACGCAGTATTTT	CSVRGSTGASTDTQYF
.	TRBV25-1	.	TRBJ1-1	TGTGCCAGCAGCGATTACCCACCAGGAAACACTGAAGCTTTCTTT	CASSDYPPGNTEAFF
TRBD2	TRBV11-2	.	TRBJ2-7	TGTGCCAGCAGCTTAGGGGGGACTAACTACGAGCAGTACTTC	CASSLGGTNYEQYF
TRBD1	TRBV19	.	TRBJ1-5	TGTGCCAGTAGCGGGACAGGGTTTCGGCAGCCCCAGCATTTT	CASSGTGFRQPQHF
TRBD2	TRBV6-4	.	TRBJ2-2	TGTGCCAGCAGGCCTAGCGGGAGTAACGGGGAGCTGTTTTTT	CASRPSGSNGELFF
TRBD1	TRBV6-4	.	TRBJ2-5	TGTGCCAGCAGTGTCAACCCGGGACAGGGGAAGGAGACCCAGTACTTC	CASSVNPGQGKETQYF
.	TRBV7-9	.	TRBJ2-7	TGTGCCAGCAGCATCCAGGGATACGAGCAGTACTTC	CASSIQGYEQYF
TRBD1	TRBV11-2	.	TRBJ1-5	TGTGCCAGCAGCTTAGATTTGCAGGGGGCTGGTCAGCCCCAGCATTTT	CASSLDLQGAGQPQHF
TRBD2	TRBV7-2	.	TRBJ2-5	TGTGCCAGCAGAACCGGGACTAGCGGGATTTCCCAGTACTTC	CASRTGTSGISQYF
TRBD1	TRBV11-2	.	TRBJ1-1	TGTGCCAGCAGTCAGACAGGGTCTCCGCTGGCTGAAGCTTTCTTT	CASSQTGSPLAEAFF
.	TRBV7-3	.	TRBJ1-5	TGTGCCAGCAGCTTATTCCTTCACTCGCGACAGGTCAATCAGCCCCAGCATTTT	CASSLFLHSRQVNQPQHF
.	TRBV7-2	.	TRBJ2-7	TGTGCCAGCACCCTGGACAGGAGGGGGTCCTACGAGCAGTACTTC	CASTLDRRGSYEQYF
TRBD1	TRBV10-3	.	TRBJ2-5	TGTGCCATCAGTGAGCGACAGGGACAAGAGACCCAGTACTTC	CAISERQGQETQYF
TRBD1	TRBV28	.	TRBJ1-5	TGTGCCCTCCCCCCGGACAGGGGGAGACAGCCCCAGCATTTT	CALPPDRGRQPQHF
.	TRBV18	.	TRBJ2-3	TGTGCCAGCTCAATGGGAGCGGCAGATACGCAGTATTTT	CASSMGAADTQYF
.	TRBV30	.	TRBJ1-1	TGTGCCTGGAGTGCAGGGTCCCTTAACACTGAAGCTTTCTTT	CAWSAGSLNTEAFF
TRBD1	TRBV6-5	.	TRBJ2-7	TGTGCCAGCAGCTACAGGGGGCGAGAGCAGTACTTC	CASSYRGREQYF
TRBD1	TRBV5-1	.	TRBJ2-7	TGCGCCAGCAGCTCGGCCGGACAGGGTGGAAACTACGAGCAGTACTTC	CASSSAGQGGNYEQYF
.	TRBV9	.	TRBJ1-3	TGTGCCAGCAGCGTCCAGGGGTACGGAAACACCATATATTTT	CASSVQGYGNTIYF
TRBD1	TRBV11-3	.	TRBJ2-7	TGTGCCAGCAGCTTAGACAGGGGGCGCGAGCAGTACTTC	CASSLDRGREQYF
TRBD2	TRBV7-8	.	TRBJ2-7	TGTGCCAGCAGTCGGACTAGCGGGACCTCCGGAGAGCAGTACTTC	CASSRTSGTSGEQYF
.	TRBV11-2	.	TRBJ2-3	TGTGCCAGCAGCCCCCCTGGGCCAGCAGATACGCAGTATTTT	CASSPPGPADTQYF
TRBD2	TRBV2	.	TRBJ2-7	TGTGCCAGCAGTGGAGGGGGGACTAGCGGGAGTTACGAGCAGTACTTC	CASSGGGTSGSYEQYF
TRBD2	TRBV2	.	TRBJ2-1	TGTGCCAGCATGCCGGAGCGGGGCAATGAGCAGTTCTTC	CASMPERGNEQFF
.	TRBV7-9	.	TRBJ1-2	TGTGCCAGCAGCTTTGAAGGGGCTCTAAGGGGCTACACCTTC	CASSFEGALRGYTF
.	TRBV19	.	TRBJ2-7	TGTGCCAGTAGCGGACAGTTGTCTATCGACGAGCAGTACTTC	CASSGQLSIDEQYF
.	TRBV12-5	.	TRBJ1-3	TGTGCTAGTGGTTTGGGATCAGGGCACACCATATATTTT	CASGLGSGHTIYF
TRBD2	TRBV7-9	.	TRBJ2-5	TGTGCCAGCAGCTTAAGCTTAGCGGGGCGGAAGACCCAGTACTTC	CASSLSLAGRKTQYF
.	TRBV6-4	.	TRBJ2-1	TGTGCCAGCAGTGACGTGGGGGGCTCCTACAATGAGCAGTTCTTC	CASSDVGGSYNEQFF
.	TRBV7-2	.	TRBJ1-1	TGTGCCAGCAGCCCGGGTCCGAACACTGAAGCTTTCTTT	CASSPGPNTEAFF
TRBD1	TRBV18	.	TRBJ1-4	TGTGCCAGCTCACCACCGGGGACAGGGGGCGTGTTTGAAAAACTGTTTTTT	CASSPPGTGGVFEKLFF
.	TRBV30	.	TRBJ1-1	TGTGCCTGGAACGGGGGAAACACTGAAGCTTTCTTT	CAWNGGNTEAFF
TRBD2	TRBV19	.	TRBJ2-3	TGTGCCAGTTCCCCCCAAGGACATCTAGCGGGGAGCACAGATACGCAGTATTTT	CASSPQGHLAGSTDTQYF
TRBD2	TRBV5-1	.	TRBJ2-5	TGCGCCAGCAGCGCGGGACTAGCGGGAGGGGGTGGAGAGACCCAGTACTTC	CASSAGLAGGGGETQYF
.	TRBV30	.	TRBJ1-1	TGTGCCTGGAGTCCCGGACAGACGAACACTGAAGCTTTCTTT	CAWSPGQTNTEAFF
.	TRBV6-5	.	TRBJ2-3	TGTGCCAGCAGGACCCGGGGGGCCGGGACAGATACGCAGTATTTT	CASRTRGAGTDTQYF
TRBD2	TRBV19	.	TRBJ2-3	TGTGCCAGTAGTATCGGAGCGGGAGGCCTAGATACGCAGTATTTT	CASSIGAGGLDTQYF
TRBD2	TRBV27	.	TRBJ2-1	TGTGCCAGCAGTATCGAACTAGCGGGGGTTAATGAGCAGTTCTTC	CASSIELAGVNEQFF
.	TRBV6-1	.	TRBJ1-3	TGTGCCAGCACCAACTTTGGAAACACCATATATTTT	CASTNFGNTIYF
.	TRBV18	.	TRBJ1-1	TGTGCCAGCTCACCACAGGGGGAAAGCACTGAAGCTTTCTTT	CASSPQGESTEAFF
TRBD2	TRBV5-1	.	TRBJ2-3	TGCGCCAGCAGCTTGGGACTAGCGGGGGGCCCCTCGGATACGCAGTATTTT	CASSLGLAGGPSDTQYF
.	TRBV20-1	.	TRBJ1-2	TGCAGTGCTGACTCAGGGTATGGCTACACCTTC	CSADSGYGYTF
TRBD2	TRBV9	.	TRBJ2-1	TGTGCCAGCAGCGCAAGAAGTGGGACTAGCGTATATGAGCAGTTCTTC	CASSARSGTSVYEQFF
.	TRBV20-1	.	TRBJ2-5	TGCAGTGCTCTGCCGCGAGAGACCCAGTACTTC	CSALPRETQYF
TRBD1	TRBV7-9	.	TRBJ2-1	TGTGCCAGCAGCTTAGCCGACAGGGGATACAATGAGCAGTTCTTC	CASSLADRGYNEQFF
TRBD2	TRBV6-6	once	TRBJ2-1	TGTGCCAGCAACGAACTAGCGGGGGGCTACAATGAGCAGTTCTTC	CASNELAGGYNEQFF
.	TRBV2	.	TRBJ2-2	TGTGCCAGCAATTTCGCGAACACCGGGGAGCTGTTTTTT	CASNFANTGELFF
TRBD1	TRBV5-1	once	TRBJ1-4	TGCGCCAGCAGCCCAAGGACAGGGGGACCTAATGAAAAACTGTTTTTT	CASSPRTGGPNEKLFF
.	TRBV6-5	few	TRBJ1-1	TGTGCCAGCAGCCCCGGAGACAGGTTCACTGAAGCTTTCTTT	CASSPGDRFTEAFF
TRBD2	TRBV19	once	TRBJ2-5	TGTGCCAGTAGATTTAGCGGGGGGGCCGGGGAGACCCAGTACTTC	CASRFSGGAGETQYF
TRBD1	TRBV28	.	TRBJ1-5	TGTGCCAGCACTTCAACGCTGACAGGGGAGGTTAGCAATCAGCCCCAGCATTTT	CASTSTLTGEVSNQPQHF
TRBD2	TRBV9	once	TRBJ2-7	TGTGCCAGCAGCTTAAGACTAGCGGGAGGGCCAGGGTACGAGCAGTACTTC	CASSLRLAGGPGYEQYF
.	TRBV6-5	.	TRBJ1-4	TGTGCCAGCAGTTACCGGGGGAATGAAAAACTGTTTTTT	CASSYRGNEKLFF
.	TRBV7-2	.	TRBJ2-1	TGTGCCAGCAGCTTAGGTCTATACAATGAGCAGTTCTTC	CASSLGLYNEQFF
TRBD2	TRBV27	.	TRBJ2-1	TGTGCCAGCAGTTTTACCCCCGGGAGGGCCCCTGAGCAGTTCTTC	CASSFTPGRAPEQFF
.	TRBV4-1	.	TRBJ1-1	TGCGCCAGCAGCCAAGAAGGTGCGGGAAACACTGAAGCTTTCTTT	CASSQEGAGNTEAFF
TRBD2	TRBV6-5	.	TRBJ2-1	TGTGCCAGCAGTTACTTAACGGGAGGCGGCTACAATGAGCAGTTCTTC	CASSYLTGGGYNEQFF